The rows below give T cell receptor beta chains drawn from one sample of a study of blood T cells in healthy people across ages. TCRdb passed the 5' RACE reads through MiXCR, listing each CDR3 protein once. The sample lists over 1,300,000 distinct CDR3 sequences, around 59% occurring once. The sequencing input was blood. These receptors originate from a young man in good health. CDR3s include the opening cysteine and the closing phenylalanine or tryptophan. D genes are given only for firm matches. The listing skips clone size in some rows; elsewhere it reads once, few, many or a size class.

D: NA; V: TRBV30; J: TRBJ1-5; size: NA; CDR3: CAWSSGIYQPQHF; DNA: TGTGCCTGGAGTAGTGGCATTTATCAGCCCCAGCATTTT
D: NA; V: TRBV28; J: TRBJ1-2; size: NA; CDR3: CASSRPGVMGYTF; DNA: TGTGCCAGCAGTCGCCCAGGGGTTATGGGCTACACCTTC
D: TRBD2; V: TRBV29-1; J: TRBJ2-5; size: NA; CDR3: CSVRTSGASFQETQYF; DNA: TGCAGCGTTAGGACTAGCGGGGCGAGTTTCCAAGAGACCCAGTACTTC
D: NA; V: TRBV10-3; J: TRBJ1-1; size: NA; CDR3: CAITESPGMAEAFF; DNA: TGTGCCATCACCGAAAGTCCAGGGATGGCTGAAGCTTTCTTT
D: NA; V: TRBV2; J: TRBJ2-1; size: few; CDR3: CASSDTGFGGEQFF; DNA: TGTGCCAGCAGTGATACGGGGTTCGGCGGTGAGCAGTTCTTC
D: NA; V: TRBV6-1; J: TRBJ2-7; size: few; CDR3: CASRDGTYEQYF; DNA: TGTGCCAGCAGGGACGGTACCTACGAGCAGTACTTC
D: NA; V: TRBV29-1; J: TRBJ2-7; size: NA; CDR3: CSVESGWGYEQYF; DNA: TGCAGCGTTGAATCAGGGTGGGGCTACGAGCAGTACTTC
D: TRBD2; V: TRBV11-2; J: TRBJ2-7; size: NA; CDR3: CASNGGGTSTEQYF; DNA: TGTGCCAGCAACGGCGGGGGGACATCGACCGAGCAGTACTTC
D: TRBD2; V: TRBV27; J: TRBJ2-3; size: NA; CDR3: CASSSASGSTETQYF; DNA: TGTGCCAGCAGTTCGGCTAGCGGCAGCACAGAGACGCAGTATTTT
D: TRBD2; V: TRBV7-2; J: TRBJ2-5; size: few; CDR3: CASSLALAGNEQYF; DNA: TGTGCCAGCAGCTTAGCGTTAGCGGGGAATGAGCAGTACTTC
D: TRBD2; V: TRBV7-8; J: TRBJ2-7; size: NA; CDR3: CASSFRGGLAGRDEQYF; DNA: TGTGCCAGCAGCTTTCGAGGGGGACTAGCGGGCAGGGATGAGCAGTACTTC
D: NA; V: TRBV3-1; J: TRBJ1-1; size: NA; CDR3: CASSQEVGGNTEAFF; DNA: TGTGCCAGCAGCCAAGAGGTTGGAGGTAACACTGAAGCTTTCTTT
D: NA; V: TRBV3-1; J: TRBJ1-2; size: NA; CDR3: CASSQQPGHAYDYTF; DNA: TGTGCCAGCAGCCAACAACCGGGACACGCATATGACTACACCTTC
D: NA; V: TRBV3-1; J: TRBJ2-5; size: NA; CDR3: CASSQDLTGARTQYF; DNA: TGTGCCAGCAGCCAAGATCTTACGGGGGCGCGGACCCAGTACTTC
D: NA; V: TRBV29-1; J: TRBJ2-3; size: NA; CDR3: CSVVGKYTDTQYF; DNA: TGCAGCGTTGTCGGCAAATACACAGATACGCAGTATTTT
D: NA; V: TRBV29-1; J: TRBJ2-2; size: few; CDR3: CSGQGTASLAGELFF; DNA: TGCAGCGGGCAGGGGACTGCCAGTTTAGCCGGGGAGCTGTTTTTT